This T cell receptor (beta chain) stems from a study of cytomegalovirus exposure and HLA in healthy donors. Findings of the study overall: Later examination showed HLA-associated TCR beta chains had greater clonal expansion than equally common others. Roughly uniform depth of sequencing across donors was assumed in presence/absence analyses.

13 Jbeta primers and 60 Vbeta primers were used for the PCR. Profiling relied on immunoSEQ multiplex PCR, and the TCRdb table lists in-frame clones only, not all of them. The sample has 100,000 to 150,000 clones; about 80% are singletons. Concerning this clone itself: No antigen is known for it.

Though probably carrying unrecorded immune exposures, donors were nominally healthy at sampling. CDR3 size: 15 residues. The germline CDR1 and CDR2 sequences are SGHRS and YFSETQ. V was shortened by 2 bases and J by 2 bases, with 13 bases between the two germline ends. This sequence joins TRBV5-1 and TRBJ2-5; D possibly corresponds to TRBD2 (6 bases). Sequencing input: PBMCs. The clonotype originates from a man aged 35 to 55 in good health and CMV-seronegative. This CDR3 reads CASSFPLGGQETQYF. CDR3 nucleotides: TGCGCCAGCAGCTTCCCTCTTGGGGGGCAAGAGACCCAGTACTTC. The entire variable domain, with the rest obtained from reference TRBV5-1 and TRBJ2-5, is as follows: KAGVTQTPRYLIKTRGQQVTLSCSPISGHRSVSWYQQTPGQGLQFLFEYFSETQRNKGNFPGRFSGRQFSNSRSEMNVSTLELGDSALYLCASSFPLGGQETQYFGPGTRLLVL.